The 8 T cell receptor beta chains in this list originate from one sample, sequenced in a study of blood T cell repertoires in COVID-19. TCRdb's table, derived via immunoSEQ multiplex PCR, lists solely in-frame clones and lacks some. The sample lists 200,000 to 250,000 clones, 65% to 90% occurring once. The source material was peripheral blood. The receptors stem from a woman between 45 and 65 years old with acute or convalescent COVID-19.

The chain links TRBV2 to TRBJ2-7; 10 nucleotides agree with TRBD1. The germline CDR1 and CDR2 sequences are SNHLY and FYNNEI. The CDR3 loop spans 14 amino acids. Trimming cost V 6 bases and J 6 bases; bases outside gene matches: 8. CDR3 in DNA: TGTGCCAGCAGCCGGGACAGGGGATATCCCGAGCAGTACTTC. Amino acid sequence: CASSRDRGYPEQYF. Drawing the rest from reference TRBV2 and TRBJ2-7, the complete variable domain is EPEVTQTPSHQVTQMGQEVILRCVPISNHLYFYWYRQILGQKVEFLVSFYNNEISEKSEIFDDQFSVERPDGSNFTLKIRSTKLEDSAMYFCASSRDRGYPEQYFGPGTRLTVT.

V and J are TRBV3-1 (or the pseudogene TRBV3-2) and TRBJ1-2; no reliable D call. Trimming pared 0 bases from V and 8 bases from J, leaving 16 bases between. Germline V gene lookup returns CDR1 LGHDT and CDR2 YNNKEL (reference sequence). CDR3 size: 15 residues. The CDR3 DNA reads TGTGCCAGCAGCCAAGATAGAAGGGCCACGGGGGGCTACACCTTC. Amino acids: CASSQDRRATGGYTF.

The chain carries TRBV4-1 and TRBJ1-5; 7 nucleotides agree with TRBD1. CDR1 and CDR2 from the germline V gene are MGHRA and YSYEKL. V was pared by 1 base and J by 8 bases, with 11 bases of the junction left unmatched. The CDR3 extends over 16 amino acids. The CDR3 loop reads CASSQGQGVIRKPQHF. CDR3 nucleotides: TGCGCCAGCAGCCAAGGGCAGGGGGTAATAAGGAAGCCCCAGCATTTT.

This chain connects TRBV5-1 to TRBJ2-7; no clear D gene. The CDR3 runs to 13 residues. Trimming removed 0 bases from V and 3 bases from J, with 7 bases in between. The germline V gene has CDR1 SGHRS and CDR2 YFSETQ. The CDR3 sequence is CASSLDTNYEQYF. DNA for the CDR3: TGCGCCAGCAGCTTGGACACAAACTACGAGCAGTACTTC.

V and J are TRBV7-9 and TRBJ1-1; 8 nucleotides agree with TRBD1. The CDR3 runs 13 residues. The V segment lost 2 bases and the J segment 8 bases; nucleotides outside the gene matches: 4. The germline V gene has CDR1 SEHNR and CDR2 FQNEAQ (reference sequence). The CDR3 spells CASSLQGAFEAFF. DNA of the CDR3: TGTGCCAGCAGCTTACAGGGGGCCTTCGAAGCTTTCTTT.

This sequence joins TRBV15 and TRBJ1-1; D is ambiguous. Germline assignment: CDR1 LNHNV and CDR2 YYDKDF (reference sequence). V was pared by 1 base and J by 1 base, with 4 bases between. The CDR3 loop spans 13 amino acids. As DNA, the CDR3 is TGTGCCACCAGCAGAGCAAAGAACACTGAAGCTTTCTTT. Amino acid sequence: CATSRAKNTEAFF.

This rearrangement joins TRBV21-1 to TRBJ1-2; the D segment call TRBD1 is taken from the table without a DNA check. TRBV21-1 is a pseudogene locus. This CDR3 spans 19 amino acids. For the CDR3, the DNA is TGTGCCAGCAGCAAAGCGCTTTTGGGACAGGGGCACCGTCCTTATGGCTACACCTTC. Its translation: CASSKALLGQGHRPYGYTF.

V gene TRBV7-2 combines with J gene TRBJ2-3; no firm D call. The germline V gene encodes CDR1 SGHTA and CDR2 FQGNSA. The CDR3 sequence is 12 residues long. Trimming took 5 bases from V and 0 from J, leaving 3 bases between them. The CDR3 region is CASSPSTDTQYF. CDR3 nucleotide sequence: TGTGCCAGCAGCCCTAGCACAGATACGCAGTATTTT.